The 32 T cell receptor beta chains listed next were all sequenced from one sample in a study of spatial heterogeneity in lung cancer. Study observations and caveats: Tracking of tumor mutation counts was seen in expanded intratumoral alpha and beta TCR counts.

Stated time point: sample taken at primary tumor resection. TCRdb ran MiXCR on the 5' RACE reads and lists one entry per CDR3 protein. The sample lists 1,500 to 1,800 distinct CDR3 sequences; 5.9% were seen once. No cognate antigen is known for these TCRs. The sequencing here drew on lung tumor tissue, taken at surgery. The receptors were sampled from a female donor with early-stage non-small cell lung cancer.

This clonotype was counted between two and nine times. Being off target in a library aimed at alpha chains, this beta chain has a size of little meaning. This chain connects TRBV30 to TRBJ1-1; no clear D gene. V was shortened by 2 bases and J by 4 bases, with 11 bases between the two germline ends. This CDR3 is 13 amino acids long. The germline V gene has CDR1 GTSNPN and CDR2 SVGIG (reference sequence). The CDR3 sequence: CAWSRSDGTEAFF. The CDR3 DNA sequence: TGTGCCTGGAGTCGGTCCGACGGCACTGAAGCTTTCTTT.

Many counts were recorded for this clonotype. Within a library made for alpha chains, this beta chain is off target, and its count is uninformative. The V call is TRBV7-9, the J call TRBJ2-4; 16 bases are shared with TRBD2. V shed 5 bases and J 4 bases; nucleotides not matched to a gene: 20. CDR1 and CDR2 (germline): SEHNR, FQNEAQ (reference sequence). The length of the CDR3 is 22 residues. The CDR3 here is CASSQDYGQGLAGGPGKNIQYF. The CDR3 DNA reads as TGTGCCAGCAGCCAAGATTACGGACAGGGACTAGCGGGAGGGCCGGGAAAAAACATTCAGTACTTC.

By sample share, this clonotype is medium-sized. Since the library was made to target alpha chains, this beta chain is a stray read and its abundance is not meaningful. This chain uses TRBV9 with TRBJ1-2, with 8 bases that match TRBD1. This CDR3 contains 15 residues. V lost 4 bases, J lost 1 base, and 6 bases stayed unmatched. CDR1 and CDR2 (germline): SGDLS, YYNGEE. CDR3 sequence: CASSRGQGLNYGYTF. The CDR3 nucleotides are TGTGCCAGCAGCCGCGGACAGGGCCTTAACTATGGCTACACCTTC.

Within the sample, this clonotype is medium-sized. Being off target in a library aimed at alpha chains, this beta chain has a size of little meaning. CDR3 nucleotides: TGTGCCAGCAGTCTCCTCCCTGGCGGATCCACCGGGGAGCTGTTTTTT. Translated, it gives CASSLLPGGSTGELFF. This rearrangement joins TRBV28 to TRBJ2-2; the D is unclear. The CDR3 has 16 residues. V lost 5 bases and J lost 4, with 17 bases in between. The germline V gene has CDR1 MDHEN and CDR2 SYDVKM. The full variable domain, rest sourced from reference TRBV28 and TRBJ2-2, is DVKVTQSSRYLVKRTGEKVFLECVQDMDHENMFWYRQDPGLGLRLIYFSYDVKMKEKGDIPEGYSVSREKKERFSLILESASTNQTSMYLCASSLLPGGSTGELFFGEGSRLTVL.

This clonotype is medium-sized. The size of this beta chain means little, since it is a stray read in a library made for alpha chains. This chain links TRBV27 with TRBJ1-5; TRBD1 is a possible D gene (5 bases). CDR3 length: 15 residues. The V end lost 2 bases, the J end lost 0 bases, and 8 bases lay between the germline ends. Germline V gives CDR1 MNHEY, CDR2 SMNVEV (reference sequence). CDR3 in DNA: TGTGCCAGCAGTTTAGCAGGGTATAGCAATCAGCCCCAGCATTTT. This codes for CASSLAGYSNQPQHF.

This clonotype has at least ten counts. With the library built for alpha chains, this beta chain is off target and its frequency is not meaningful. J is TRBJ2-2 and V is TRBV25-1, with D unresolved. The germline V gene has CDR1 MGHDK and CDR2 SYGVNS. Trimming left V 10 bases short and J 0 bases short, with 12 bases between. The CDR3 is 14 amino acids. CDR3 sequence: CATSPQANTGELFF. DNA for the CDR3: TGTGCCACCTCTCCGCAGGCGAACACCGGGGAGCTGTTTTTT.

This clonotype was found many times. Since the library was made to target alpha chains, this beta chain is a stray read and its abundance is not meaningful. The rearrangement joins TRBV20-1 to TRBJ1-1; D not resolved. This CDR3 has 15 residues. Germline CDR1 DFQATT, CDR2 SNEGSKA (reference sequence). Trimming stripped 5 bases from V and 5 bases from J, with 21 bases between. Here the CDR3 reads CSADTALGWRTEAFF. In DNA, the CDR3 is TGCAGTGCTGATACTGCATTGGGGTGGCGGACTGAAGCTTTCTTT.

Sample share makes this clonotype medium-sized. This beta chain appears as a stray read in a library generated for alpha chains; its size is not informative. The chain joins TRBV7-2 to TRBJ1-5, with D hard to call. The CDR3 has 13 amino acids. CDR1 is SGHTA, CDR2 FQGNSA, per germline. The V and J ends lost 0 bases and 4 bases respectively, with 4 bases between them. CDR3 amino acids: CASSLAANQPQHF. The CDR3 DNA reads TGTGCCAGCAGCTTAGCGGCGAATCAGCCCCAGCATTTT. The full variable domain, its missing parts supplied by reference TRBV7-2 and TRBJ1-5, is GAGVSQSPSNKVTEKGKDVELRCDPISGHTALYWYRQSLGQGLEFLIYFQGNSAPDKSGLPSDRFSAERTGGSVSTLTIQRTQQEDSAVYLCASSLAANQPQHFGDGTRLSIL.

This clonotype appeared many times. In a library made to pick up alpha chains, this beta chain is a stray read with a size that means little. The chain couples TRBV20-1 to TRBJ1-4; weak D call: TRBD1 (6 bases). The V gene lost 1 base and the J gene lost 8 bases, with 11 bases spanning the gap. CDR1 and CDR2 from the germline V gene are DFQATT and SNEGSKA (reference sequence). This CDR3 spans 13 amino acids. CDR3 in amino acids: CSARGGGREKLFF. As DNA, the CDR3 is TGCAGTGCTAGAGGGGGGGGCCGGGAAAAACTGTTTTTT.

This clonotype was seen only once. The junction departs from the called germline gene at one end, perhaps through a read error. The library was built for alpha chains, so this beta chain is an off-target read and its size means little. The chain combines TRBV29-1 with TRBJ1-4, with a tentative D call TRBD1 (6 bases). The CDR3 is made up of 16 amino acids. The germline V gene encodes CDR1 SQVTM and CDR2 ANQGSEA. The CDR3 DNA follows: TGCAGCGCTTACAGGGTAGAAAGGATTGGTAATGAAAAACTGTTTTTC. This translates into CSAYRVERIGNEKLFF.

This clonotype was observed many times. For a library built for alpha chains, this beta chain is a stray read; little rests on its size. This rearrangement joins TRBV5-1 to TRBJ2-5; TRBD2 matches at 7 bases. This CDR3 is 12 amino acids long. Losses at the gene ends were 5 bases for V and 5 bases for J; bases not matched to a gene: 3. Germline V gene data show CDR1 as SGHRS and CDR2 as YFSETQ. The DNA of the CDR3 is TGCGCCAGCAGGACTAGCCAGGAGACCCAGTACTTC. Translating gives CASRTSQETQYF. Full variable domain (remainder filled in from reference TRBV5-1 and TRBJ2-5): KAGVTQTPRYLIKTRGQQVTLSCSPISGHRSVSWYQQTPGQGLQFLFEYFSETQRNKGNFPGRFSGRQFSNSRSEMNVSTLELGDSALYLCASRTSQETQYFGPGTRLLVL.

This clonotype is termed medium-sized. A library made for alpha chains picked up this beta chain off target, so its size means little. The genes are TRBV16 and TRBJ1-3; TRBD1 matches 7 bases. Germline V gives CDR1 KGHSY, CDR2 FQNENV. The CDR3 contains 16 residues. J lost 0 bases, V lost 4 bases, and 6 bases had no gene match. Written as DNA, the CDR3 is TGTGCCAGCAGCCGCTCGGGACAGATCTCTGGAAACACCATATATTTT. This gives the protein CASSRSGQISGNTIYF.

Relative to its sample, this clonotype is large (0.1 to 1%). This beta chain is an off-target read within a library intended for alpha chains, so its frequency means little. CDR3 region: CASSYGPVNEKLFF. The CDR3 DNA sequence: TGTGCCAGCAGTTATGGGCCGGTTAATGAAAAACTGTTTTTT. V gene TRBV6-2 or TRBV6-3 combines with J gene TRBJ1-4; D not certain. The V end was cut by 3 bases, the J end by 4 bases, with 9 bases between. CDR3 length: 14 amino acids. The germline V gene encodes CDR1 MNHEY and CDR2 SVGEGT.

Within the sample, this clonotype is medium-sized. This beta chain appears as a stray read in a library generated for alpha chains; its size is not informative. This sequence joins TRBV4-2 and TRBJ1-2, with D perhaps TRBD1 (5 bases). Germline CDR1 and CDR2: LGHNA and YNFKEQ. V shed 1 base and J shed 6 bases, with 12 bases lying between them. The CDR3 consists of 14 residues. The CDR3 here is CASSQGGTENGYTF. CDR3 sequence (DNA): TGTGCCAGCAGCCAAGGGGGGACCGAGAATGGCTACACCTTC.

This clonotype occurred many times. A library prepared for alpha chains yielded this beta chain as an off-target read; its size is of little meaning. J is TRBJ2-1 and V is TRBV6-5, with D tentatively TRBD1 (6 bases). Trimming stripped 3 bases from V and 7 bases from J, with 13 bases between. This CDR3 comprises 14 residues. CDR1 and CDR2 (germline): MNHEY, SVGAGI. The CDR3 sequence is CASSYRLDSNEQFF. CDR3 DNA: TGTGCCAGCAGTTATCGCCTGGACAGTAATGAGCAGTTCTTC.

About this clonotype: This beta chain is a stray read from a library made for alpha chains; its abundance is not meaningful. The CDR3 DNA reads TGTGCCAGCAGCTTAGATGGTCCCGGGGGAGAGACCCAGTACTTC. Residues: CASSLDGPGGETQYF. The rearrangement joins TRBV11-2 to TRBJ2-5; weak D call: TRBD2 (6 bases). CDR1 is SGHAT, CDR2 FQNNGV, per germline. The length of the CDR3 is 15 residues. V was trimmed by 0 bases and J by 4 bases, leaving 12 bases between them.

Sample share makes this clonotype medium-sized. Little can be read into the size of this beta chain, an off-target read in a library designed for alpha chains. The J gene is TRBJ1-6, the V gene TRBV3-1, with D unresolved. Germline-derived CDR1 and CDR2 are LGHDT and YNNKEL (reference sequence). V lost 4 bases to trimming and J lost 10 bases, with 11 bases between them. The CDR3 consists of 13 residues. CDR3 nucleotides: TGTGCCAGCAGCCTGAAACGGGAGTCACCCCTCCACTTT. Amino acids: CASSLKRESPLHF.

Regarding this clonotype: With the library built for alpha chains, this beta chain is off target and its frequency is not meaningful. This chain uses TRBV28 with TRBJ2-4; 7 bases are a match to TRBD2. The V gene's germline CDR1 is MDHEN and CDR2 SYDVKM. The V gene end was trimmed by 5 bases and the J gene end by 0 bases; junction bases not matched to a gene: 7. The CDR3 is 16 amino acids. CDR3 loop: CASSPLGGGAKNIQYF. The CDR3 DNA reads as TGTGCCAGCAGTCCCCTGGGGGGGGGAGCCAAAAACATTCAGTACTTC.

This clonotype is medium-sized. This beta chain turned up in a library designed for alpha chains; as an off-target read, its abundance says little. The chain employs TRBV12-3 or TRBV12-4 and TRBJ2-6; D gene ambiguous. V was pared by 2 bases and J by 1 base, with 6 bases between. This CDR3 contains 15 residues. CDR3 DNA sequence: TGTGCCAGCAGTTTACTCGGGTCTGGGGCCAACGTCCTGACTTTC. It encodes CASSLLGSGANVLTF.

By its share, this clonotype is medium-sized (0.01 to 0.1%). Because this beta chain is a stray read in a library intended to capture alpha chains, its abundance should not be given much weight. The J gene is TRBJ2-5, the V gene TRBV10-3; D is uncertain. In germline, CDR1 is ENHRY, CDR2 SYGVKD. The V gene lost 8 bases and the J gene lost 3 bases, with 4 bases spanning the gap. The CDR3 is 10 amino acids. As DNA, the CDR3 is TGTGCCATCGGAGAAGAGACCCAGTACTTC. It encodes CAIGEETQYF.

This clonotype was counted at least ten times. This beta chain is a stray sequence in a library constructed for alpha chains; its clone size is not meaningful. V is TRBV12-3 or TRBV12-4 and J is TRBJ2-1, with TRBD2 identical over 13 bases. This CDR3 region has 16 residues. Germline trimming cut 7 bases from V and 9 bases from J; bases unmatched to any gene: 12. CDR3: CASTPRTSGSSSEQFF. The CDR3 coding sequence is TGTGCCAGCACCCCTCGGACTAGCGGGAGTTCGAGTGAGCAGTTCTTC.

By share, this clonotype ranks as medium-sized. This beta chain is off target for a library built for alpha chains, so its abundance means little. The chain recombines TRBV7-8 with TRBJ2-3; 9 bases agree with TRBD1. V shed 0 bases, J shed 3 bases, and the junction held 4 bases outside the gene matches. Germline-derived CDR1 and CDR2 are SGHVS and FQNEAQ. The CDR3 is 16 amino acids. The CDR3 DNA follows: TGTGCCAGCAGCTTAGCGGGACAGGGTGTAACAGATACGCAGTATTTT. The encoded protein is CASSLAGQGVTDTQYF.

This clonotype is termed medium-sized. This beta chain turned up in a library designed for alpha chains; as an off-target read, its abundance says little. The J gene is TRBJ2-3, the V gene TRBV27; maybe TRBD2 (6 bases). Trimming shortened V by 6 bases and J by 5 bases, and 9 bases separated the two germline ends. The length of the CDR3 is 12 residues. The germline gives CDR1 MNHEY, CDR2 SMNVEV (reference sequence). The CDR3 loop is CASSGSGDTQYF. The CDR3, as DNA: TGTGCCAGCAGCGGGAGCGGAGATACGCAGTATTTT.

By share, this clonotype counts as medium-sized. This beta chain came through as a stray read in a library set up for alpha chains, and its size says little. This chain connects TRBV27 to TRBJ1-6, with D unresolved. Trimming removed 5 bases at V and 7 bases at J, with 21 bases between. The germline gives CDR1 MNHEY, CDR2 SMNVEV (reference sequence). The CDR3 consists of 17 residues. This chain's CDR3 is CASSLYGRASGNSPLHF. The CDR3 coding sequence is TGTGCCAGCAGTCTTTACGGCCGGGCCTCTGGGAATTCACCCCTCCACTTT.

In its sample, this clonotype is medium-sized. This beta chain came through as a stray read in a library set up for alpha chains, and its size says little. J is TRBJ1-5 and V is TRBV28, with D hard to call. The CDR3 covers 12 residues. Trimming stripped 1 base from V and 4 bases from J, with 2 bases between. The germline gives CDR1 MDHEN, CDR2 SYDVKM. The CDR3 sequence: CASSLLNQPQHF. In DNA form, the CDR3 reads TGTGCCAGCAGTTTATTAAATCAGCCCCAGCATTTT.

With respect to this clonotype: A much larger clone lies one base from this, so it may be a read error. No conserved phenylalanine or tryptophan ends this CDR3, so it is likely a read error. Because the library targeted alpha chains, this beta chain is an off-target read whose size means little. The chain uses TRBV19 and TRBJ2-5; 8 nucleotides match TRBD1. Germline loops: CDR1 LNHDA, CDR2 SQIVND (reference sequence). The junction had 10 bases not matched to a gene; V was cut back by 3 bases and J by 1 base. The CDR3 sequence is 17 residues long. CDR3 DNA: TGTGCCAGTAGTATCGGGACAGGAGTAGCGGTCCAAGAGACCCAGTACTTA. Its translation: CASSIGTGVAVQETQYL.

This clonotype is judged medium-sized. This beta chain was picked up by a library intended for alpha chains and is off target, so its count carries little meaning. The CDR3 DNA is TGTGCCAGCAGCCAGGACGGGACGGAAAACAATGAGCAGTTCTTC. Protein sequence: CASSQDGTENNEQFF. The chain is built from TRBV4-2 and TRBJ2-1; the D gene could be TRBD1 or TRBD2 (5 bases each). The CDR3 has 15 residues. CDR1 is LGHNA and CDR2 is YNFKEQ in the germline V gene. The V and J ends lost 3 bases and 5 bases respectively, with 14 bases between them.

This clonotype ranks as medium-sized (0.01 to 0.1%). This beta chain is an unintended read in a library built for alpha chains; its size means little. V and J are TRBV7-2 and TRBJ1-4; TRBD1 agrees at 8 bases. V shed 8 bases and J 2 bases; nucleotides not matched to a gene: 1. This CDR3 is 13 amino acids long. Germline V gene sequence: CDR1 SGHTA, CDR2 FQGNSA. CDR3 amino acids: CASRQGTNEKLFF. CDR3 nucleotide sequence: TGTGCCAGCCGACAGGGGACTAATGAAAAACTGTTTTTT.

By frequency in the sample, this clonotype is medium-sized. This beta chain appears as a stray read in a library generated for alpha chains; its size is not informative. The chain links TRBV6-6 to TRBJ1-1; TRBD1 matches at 7 bases. V lost 2 bases and J lost 11; bases outside the gene matches: 11. The CDR3 length is 14 residues. Germline V gives CDR1 MNHNY, CDR2 SVGAGI (reference sequence). The CDR3 sequence is CASSYAMTGNGAFF. The CDR3 DNA reads as TGTGCCAGCAGTTACGCGATGACAGGGAACGGCGCTTTCTTT.

A few counts support this clonotype. Since it is a stray read in a library aimed at alpha chains, this beta chain has a size that is not meaningful. This chain joins TRBV28 and TRBJ1-5, with 8 bases lining up with TRBD1. With V trimmed by 3 bases and J by 4 bases, 5 bases remained unmatched. Germline-derived CDR1 and CDR2 are MDHEN and SYDVKM. The CDR3 sequence is 15 residues long. The CDR3 DNA is TGTGCCAGCAGTTTGGGCACAGGGGGGAATCAGCCCCAGCATTTT. It encodes CASSLGTGGNQPQHF.

By frequency in the sample, this clonotype is medium-sized. As an off-target read in a library built for alpha chains, this beta chain has a frequency of little significance. The chain has TRBV6-5 and TRBJ2-5, with D perhaps matching TRBD1 or TRBD2 (5 bases each). CDR1 is MNHEY, CDR2 SVGAGI, per germline. Trimming took 2 bases from V and 9 from J, leaving 7 bases between them. There are 11 residues in the CDR3. Here the CDR3 DNA reads TGTGCCAGCAGTTACCAGGGAGCCCAGTACTTC. Protein sequence: CASSYQGAQYF.

Within the sample, this clonotype is medium-sized (0.01 to 0.1%). This beta chain is a stray read from a library made for alpha chains; its abundance is not meaningful. V usage is TRBV29-1 and J usage is TRBJ1-2; D gene unclear. V lost 5 bases and J lost 3, with 13 bases in between. The CDR3 extends over 13 amino acids. Germline V gives CDR1 SQVTM, CDR2 ANQGSEA. CDR3 residues: CSVLLFADYGYTF. The CDR3 DNA reads TGCAGCGTTCTCCTTTTTGCAGACTATGGCTACACCTTC.